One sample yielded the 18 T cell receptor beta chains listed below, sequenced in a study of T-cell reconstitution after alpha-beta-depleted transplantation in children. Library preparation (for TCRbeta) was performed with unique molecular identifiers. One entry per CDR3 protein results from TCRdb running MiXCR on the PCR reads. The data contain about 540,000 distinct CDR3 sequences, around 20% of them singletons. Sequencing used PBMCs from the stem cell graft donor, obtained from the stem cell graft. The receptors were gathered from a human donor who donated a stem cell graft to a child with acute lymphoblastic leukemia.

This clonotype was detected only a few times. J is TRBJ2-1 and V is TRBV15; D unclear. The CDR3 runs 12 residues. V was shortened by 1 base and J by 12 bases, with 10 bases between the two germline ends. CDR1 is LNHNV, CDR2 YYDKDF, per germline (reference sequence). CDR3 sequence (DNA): TGTGCCACCAGCAGAGCACAAGTAGGGCAGTTCTTC. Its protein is CATSRAQVGQFF.

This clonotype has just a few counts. The DNA for the CDR3 is TGTGCCACCGCACAGGGAGCCGGGGAGCTGTTTTTT. Translation gives CATAQGAGELFF. V is TRBV6-1 and J is TRBJ2-2, with D tentatively TRBD1 (6 bases). Germline V lookup: CDR1 MNHNS, CDR2 SASEGT. The CDR3 totals 12 residues. The V end was cut by 10 bases, the J end by 6 bases, with 12 bases between.

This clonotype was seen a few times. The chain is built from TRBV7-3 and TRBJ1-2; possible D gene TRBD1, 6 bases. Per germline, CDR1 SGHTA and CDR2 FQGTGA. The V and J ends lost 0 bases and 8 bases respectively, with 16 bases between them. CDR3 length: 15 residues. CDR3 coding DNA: TGTGCCAGCAGCTTAACGTTGACAGGCCTAGAGGGCTACACCTTC. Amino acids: CASSLTLTGLEGYTF.

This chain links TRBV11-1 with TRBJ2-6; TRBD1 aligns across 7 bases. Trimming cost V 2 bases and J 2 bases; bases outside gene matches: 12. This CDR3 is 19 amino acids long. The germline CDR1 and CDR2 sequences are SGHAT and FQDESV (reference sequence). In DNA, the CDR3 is TGTGCCAGCAGCTTAACCCGGACAGGTTCTATCGCTGGGGCCAACGTCCTGACTTTC. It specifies CASSLTRTGSIAGANVLTF.

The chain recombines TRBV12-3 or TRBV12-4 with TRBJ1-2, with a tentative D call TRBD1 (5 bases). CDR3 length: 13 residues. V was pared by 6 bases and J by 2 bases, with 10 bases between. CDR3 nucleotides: TGTGCCAGCAGACCCAGGGTAAACTATGGCTACACCTTC. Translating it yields CASRPRVNYGYTF.

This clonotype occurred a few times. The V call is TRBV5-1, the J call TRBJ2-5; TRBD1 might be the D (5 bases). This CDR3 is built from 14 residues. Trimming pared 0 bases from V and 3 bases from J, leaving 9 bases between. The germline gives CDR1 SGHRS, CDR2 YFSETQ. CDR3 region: CASSLGQNEETQYF. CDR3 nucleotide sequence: TGCGCCAGCAGCTTGGGACAGAACGAAGAGACCCAGTACTTC.

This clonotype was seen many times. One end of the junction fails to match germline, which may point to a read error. The CDR3 coding sequence is TGTGCCAGCAGCGTAGGACCCCGACTAGCGGGAAACCAGGAGACCCAGTACTTC. This encodes CASSVGPRLAGNQETQYF. This rearrangement joins TRBV9 to TRBJ2-5; 11 positions match TRBD2. The CDR3 runs to 18 residues. Germline values: CDR1 SGDLS, CDR2 YYNGEE.

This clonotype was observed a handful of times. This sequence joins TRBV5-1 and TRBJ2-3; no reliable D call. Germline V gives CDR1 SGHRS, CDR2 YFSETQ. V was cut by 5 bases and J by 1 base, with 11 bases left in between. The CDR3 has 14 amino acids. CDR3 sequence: CASSLNVRTDTQYF. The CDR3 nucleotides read TGCGCCAGCAGTCTAAACGTGCGCACAGATACGCAGTATTTT.

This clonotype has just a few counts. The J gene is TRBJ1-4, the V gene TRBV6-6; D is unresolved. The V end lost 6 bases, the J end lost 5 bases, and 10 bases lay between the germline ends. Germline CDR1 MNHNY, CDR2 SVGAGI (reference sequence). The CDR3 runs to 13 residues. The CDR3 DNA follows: TGTGCCAGCAGCCTTGACTGGAATGAAAAACTGTTTTTT. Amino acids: CASSLDWNEKLFF.

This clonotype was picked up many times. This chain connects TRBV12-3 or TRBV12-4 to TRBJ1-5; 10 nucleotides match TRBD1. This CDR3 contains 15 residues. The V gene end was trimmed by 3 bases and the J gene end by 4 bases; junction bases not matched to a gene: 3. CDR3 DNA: TGTGCCAGCAGTTTGACAGGGGGCGGGAATCAGCCCCAGCATTTT. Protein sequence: CASSLTGGGNQPQHF.

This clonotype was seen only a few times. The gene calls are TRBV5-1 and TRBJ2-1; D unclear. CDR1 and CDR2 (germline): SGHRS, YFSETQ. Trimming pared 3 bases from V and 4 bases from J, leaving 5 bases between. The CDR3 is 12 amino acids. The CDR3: CASSSAYNEQFF. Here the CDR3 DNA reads TGCGCCAGCAGCTCGGCGTACAATGAGCAGTTCTTC.

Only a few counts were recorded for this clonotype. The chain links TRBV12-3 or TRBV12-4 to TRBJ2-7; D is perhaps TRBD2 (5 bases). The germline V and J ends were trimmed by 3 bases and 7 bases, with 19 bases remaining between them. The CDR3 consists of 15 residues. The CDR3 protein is CASSFRRPGGREQYF. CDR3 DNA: TGTGCCAGCAGTTTTAGACGGCCAGGAGGAAGAGAGCAGTACTTC.

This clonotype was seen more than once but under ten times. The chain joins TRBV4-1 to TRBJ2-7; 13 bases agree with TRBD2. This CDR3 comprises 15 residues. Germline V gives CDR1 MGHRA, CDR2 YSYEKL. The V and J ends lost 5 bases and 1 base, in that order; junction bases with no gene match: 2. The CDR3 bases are TGCGCCAGCAGCTGGACTAGCGGGGGTTCCTACGAGCAGTACTTC. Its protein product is CASSWTSGGSYEQYF.

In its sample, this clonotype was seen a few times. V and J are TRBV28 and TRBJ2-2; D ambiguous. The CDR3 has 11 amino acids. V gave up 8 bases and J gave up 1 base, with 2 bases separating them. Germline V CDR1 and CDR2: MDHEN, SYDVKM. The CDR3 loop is CASQNTGELFF. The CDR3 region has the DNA TGTGCCAGCCAGAACACCGGGGAGCTGTTTTTT.

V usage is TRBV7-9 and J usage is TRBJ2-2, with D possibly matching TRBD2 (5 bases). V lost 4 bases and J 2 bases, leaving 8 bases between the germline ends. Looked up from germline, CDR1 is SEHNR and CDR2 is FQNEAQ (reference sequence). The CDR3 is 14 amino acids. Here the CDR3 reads CASSWTYNTGELFF. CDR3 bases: TGTGCCAGCAGCTGGACTTATAACACCGGGGAGCTGTTTTTT.

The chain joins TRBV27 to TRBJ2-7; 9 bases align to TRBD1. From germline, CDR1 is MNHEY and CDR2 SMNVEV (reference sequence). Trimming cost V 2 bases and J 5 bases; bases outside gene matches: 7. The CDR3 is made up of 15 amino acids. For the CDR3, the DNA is TGTGCCAGCAGTTTAGAGGGACAGGGTTTCCACGAGCAGTACTTC. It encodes CASSLEGQGFHEQYF.

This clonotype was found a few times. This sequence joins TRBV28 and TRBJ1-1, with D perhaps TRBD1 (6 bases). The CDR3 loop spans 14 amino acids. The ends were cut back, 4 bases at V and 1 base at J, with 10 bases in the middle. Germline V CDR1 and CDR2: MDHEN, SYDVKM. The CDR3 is CASSSDRKNTEAFF. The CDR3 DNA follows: TGTGCCAGCAGTTCGGACAGAAAGAACACTGAAGCTTTCTTT.

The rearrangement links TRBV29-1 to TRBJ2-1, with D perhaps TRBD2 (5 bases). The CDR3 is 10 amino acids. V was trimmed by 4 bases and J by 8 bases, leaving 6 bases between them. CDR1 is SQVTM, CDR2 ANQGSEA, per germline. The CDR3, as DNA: TGCAGCGTTGGTAGCGATGAGCAGTTCTTC. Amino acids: CSVGSDEQFF.